Shown below are 26 T cell receptor beta chains from a single sample sequenced in a study of shared clonotypes between healthy human individuals. The data were produced by immunoSEQ multiplex PCR, yet TCRdb's version contains in-frame clones alone and is incomplete. Among around 480,000 clones listed, over 75% were seen once. Sequencing used PBMCs. The source is a woman between 35 and 50 years old in good health. Some clones in this sample may be carry-over from other donors' samples.

The chain recombines TRBV4-1 with TRBJ2-6; D ambiguous. V was trimmed by 0 bases and J by 1 base, leaving 7 bases between them. CDR3 size: 16 residues. The germline V gene has CDR1 MGHRA and CDR2 YSYEKL. The CDR3, as DNA: TGCGCCAGCAGCCAAGACCGAAGGTCTGGGGCCAACGTCCTGACTTTC. Its translation is CASSQDRRSGANVLTF.

This clone was observed a handful of times. The rearrangement joins TRBV5-1 to TRBJ2-3; D might be TRBD1 or TRBD2, each matching 5 bases. The germline V gene encodes CDR1 SGHRS and CDR2 YFSETQ. CDR3 length equals 15 residues. The V end was cut by 4 bases, the J end by 0 bases, with 12 bases between. CDR3 DNA sequence: TGCGCCAGCAGCCAGGGACGGACAAGCACAGATACGCAGTATTTT. Its protein is CASSQGRTSTDTQYF.

The V call is TRBV18, the J call TRBJ2-6; a weak D match, TRBD2 (5 bases). Germline CDR1 and CDR2: KGHSH and LQKENI. The CDR3 loop spans 15 amino acids. With 4 bases removed from V and 1 base from J, the gap between germline ends came to 8 bases. The CDR3 coding sequence is TGTGCCAGCTCACTTCGACTATCTGGGGCCAACGTCCTGACTTTC. Translated: CASSLRLSGANVLTF.

The chain uses TRBV7-2 and TRBJ1-3; a possible D gene is TRBD1 (5 bases). V was trimmed by 0 bases and J by 2 bases, leaving 14 bases between them. The germline gives CDR1 SGHTA, CDR2 FQGNSA. CDR3 length: 17 residues. CDR3 bases: TGTGCCAGCAGCTTAGCGGCACTCAGGGAGCCTGGAAACACCATATATTTT. Encoded protein: CASSLAALREPGNTIYF.

Turning to this clone: This could be a read error, since a much larger clone is one nucleotide away. The chain uses TRBV11-3 and TRBJ1-1; unclear D gene. CDR1 is SGHNT, CDR2 YENEEA, per germline. The CDR3 has 13 amino acids. The CDR3: CASSSEFNTGAFF. The CDR3 DNA sequence: TGTGCCAGCAGCTCGGAATTCAACACTGGAGCTTTCTTT.

The J gene is TRBJ2-3, the V gene TRBV30, with 10 positions matching TRBD2. After removal of 7 bases from V and 4 bases from J, the junction contained 8 bases not matched to a gene. The germline CDR1 and CDR2 sequences are GTSNPN and SVGIG (reference sequence). CDR3 length: 14 residues. The CDR3 DNA follows: TGTGCCTCCTCAGGGCTAGCGGGAGCAGATACGCAGTATTTT. Translating gives CASSGLAGADTQYF.

The chain carries TRBV30 and TRBJ2-2, with unresolved D. This CDR3 has 14 amino acids. The ends were cut back, 4 bases at V and 0 bases at J, with 9 bases in the middle. Germline V gene lookup returns CDR1 GTSNPN and CDR2 SVGIG (reference sequence). The CDR3 loop reads CAWKNYPNTGELFF. DNA for the CDR3: TGTGCCTGGAAGAATTATCCGAACACCGGGGAGCTGTTTTTT. The full variable domain, with the rest looked up from reference TRBV30 and TRBJ2-2, is SQTIHQWPATLVQPVGSPLSLECTVEGTSNPNLYWYRQAAGRGLQLLFYSVGIGQISSEVPQNLSASRPQDRQFILSSKKLLLSDSGFYLCAWKNYPNTGELFFGEGSRLTVL.

This clone was counted only a few times. The gene calls are TRBV7-2 and TRBJ2-3; 10 bases align to TRBD2. The CDR3 runs to 17 residues. CDR1 SGHTA and CDR2 FQGNSA come from the germline V gene. The V segment lost 4 bases and the J segment 7 bases; nucleotides outside the gene matches: 14. In DNA form, the CDR3 reads TGTGCCAGCAGCTCTCACTTCGCTAGCGGGAGTCGTAATACGCAGTATTTT. It specifies CASSSHFASGSRNTQYF.

This chain links TRBV15 with TRBJ2-1; D is unresolved. CDR3 length: 15 residues. Trimming stripped 0 bases from V and 4 bases from J, with 10 bases between. CDR1 is LNHNV, CDR2 YYDKDF, per germline (reference sequence). This CDR3 is CATSRDTTPYNEQFF. Written as DNA, the CDR3 is TGTGCCACCAGCAGAGATACAACTCCTTACAATGAGCAGTTCTTC.

The V and J genes are TRBV2 and TRBJ1-2; D is ambiguous. The CDR3 runs 13 residues. The V gene's germline CDR1 is SNHLY and CDR2 FYNNEI. V lost 7 bases, J lost 0 bases, and 9 bases lay in between. The CDR3 region has the DNA TGTGCCAGCACTTGGGAGTCTAACTATGGCTACACCTTC. It translates to CASTWESNYGYTF.

The chain employs TRBV18 and TRBJ2-5; 7 nucleotides agree with TRBD1. Trimming at V came to 3 bases and at J to 1 base, leaving 11 bases not matched to a gene. This CDR3 contains 17 residues. CDR1 is KGHSH and CDR2 is LQKENI in the germline V gene. CDR3 in amino acids: CASSPTRGPGSQETQYF. The CDR3 nucleotides read TGTGCCAGCTCACCGACGAGGGGGCCCGGGTCCCAAGAGACCCAGTACTTC.

The chain recombines TRBV5-6 with TRBJ2-1, with TRBD2 identical over 11 bases. The CDR3 totals 16 residues. Germline loops: CDR1 SGHDT, CDR2 YYEEEE. V gave up 3 bases and J gave up 9 bases; unmatched junction bases: 11. CDR3 in amino acids: CASSSQTSGKTSEQFF. The CDR3 DNA follows: TGTGCCAGCAGCTCTCAGACTAGCGGGAAAACAAGTGAGCAGTTCTTC.

V is TRBV6-5 and J is TRBJ2-1; tentatively, D is TRBD1 or TRBD2 (5 bases each). CDR1 MNHEY and CDR2 SVGAGI come from the germline V gene. This CDR3 region has 14 residues. Trimming took off 6 bases at V and 0 bases at J, with 9 bases between the two ends. The CDR3 protein is CASRGESSYNEQFF. In DNA form, the CDR3 reads TGTGCCAGCAGGGGGGAAAGCTCCTACAATGAGCAGTTCTTC.

This clone was found once. This chain joins TRBV14 and TRBJ2-2; unclear D gene. In germline, CDR1 is SGHDN, CDR2 FVKESK. CDR3 length: 16 residues. V was pared by 4 bases and J by 0 bases, with 12 bases between. In DNA, the CDR3 is TGTGCCAGCAGCCCGATAATAGATGCGAACACCGGGGAGCTGTTTTTT. It yields the protein CASSPIIDANTGELFF.

The chain combines TRBV28 with TRBJ2-2; D call uncertain. V was cut by 6 bases and J by 0 bases, with 11 bases left in between. Germline lookup yields CDR1 MDHEN and CDR2 SYDVKM. CDR3 size: 15 residues. The CDR3 DNA reads TGTGCCAGCAGCCTACCCACTTCGAACACCGGGGAGCTGTTTTTT. Translation: CASSLPTSNTGELFF.

The rearrangement uses TRBV30 and TRBJ2-7; no clear D gene. Germline values: CDR1 GTSNPN, CDR2 SVGIG (reference sequence). Trimming cost V 3 bases and J 6 bases, with 9 bases left between them. The CDR3 runs to 11 residues. CDR3 sequence reads: CAWRQKGEQYF. For the CDR3, the DNA is TGTGCCTGGAGACAAAAAGGCGAGCAGTACTTC.

Worth noting for this clone: A read error may be the cause here, since a much bigger clone is one base away. This sequence joins TRBV5-6 and TRBJ1-3; D not certain. The DNA end favors TRBJ2-2, so the J call may be wrong. CDR1 and CDR2 (germline): SGHDT, YYEEEE. The CDR3 length is 13 residues. The CDR3 reads CASSFVITGELFF. The DNA of the CDR3 is TGTGCTAGCAGCTTTGTTATCACCGGGGAGCTGTTTTTT.

The chain couples TRBV7-2 to TRBJ1-1, with D unresolved. The V and J ends lost 1 base and 0 bases respectively, with 6 bases between them. Germline CDR1 is SGHTA and CDR2 is FQGNSA. This CDR3 has 14 amino acids. In DNA form, the CDR3 reads TGTGCCAGCAGCTTAGTACAGATGAACACTGAAGCTTTCTTT. As protein: CASSLVQMNTEAFF.

The rearrangement joins TRBV30 to TRBJ2-5; maybe TRBD1 (6 bases). CDR3 length: 13 amino acids. V shed 5 bases and J shed 3 bases, with 13 bases lying between them. The germline CDR1 and CDR2 sequences are GTSNPN and SVGIG (reference sequence). CDR3 sequence reads: CAWQLQGKETQYF. The CDR3 DNA reads as TGTGCCTGGCAACTACAGGGTAAAGAGACCCAGTACTTC.

V gene TRBV6-6 combines with J gene TRBJ2-7, with D possibly being TRBD2 (6 bases). Germline values: CDR1 MNHNY, CDR2 SVGAGI (reference sequence). The CDR3 loop spans 13 amino acids. V was clipped by 8 bases and J by 1 base, with 12 bases between them. In nucleotides, the CDR3 is TGTGCCAGCGGGCGGGAAGAATCCTACGAGCAGTACTTC. Amino acid sequence: CASGREESYEQYF.

The chain carries TRBV2 and TRBJ2-7, with D possibly being TRBD1 (6 bases). From germline, CDR1 is SNHLY and CDR2 FYNNEI. The CDR3 loop spans 11 amino acids. V was clipped by 10 bases and J by 4 bases, with 11 bases between them. CDR3 sequence: CATYREYEQYF. CDR3 coding DNA: TGTGCCACTTACAGGGAGTACGAGCAGTACTTC.

This clone was observed many times. V and J are TRBV27 and TRBJ2-3; D gene uncertain. Germline CDR1 reads MNHEY; CDR2 reads SMNVEV (reference sequence). The V gene lost 4 bases and the J gene lost 6 bases, with 11 bases spanning the gap. The CDR3 is 13 residues long. The CDR3 nucleotides read TGTGCCAGCAGTTCCTTAGCAGGCGATACGCAGTATTTT. It yields the protein CASSSLAGDTQYF.

This chain connects TRBV7-9 to TRBJ2-2; TRBD2 aligns across 9 bases. The trim removed 6 bases at V and 4 bases at J, leaving 6 bases unmatched. Per the germline V gene, CDR1 is SEHNR and CDR2 is FQNEAQ (reference sequence). CDR3 length equals 15 residues. CDR3 nucleotide sequence: TGTGCCAGCAGGGAAATAGCGGGAGTCACCGGGGAGCTGTTTTTT. Amino acid sequence: CASREIAGVTGELFF.

Concerning this clone: Possible read error: a much larger clone is one base away. The genes are TRBV7-6 and TRBJ1-3; D remains unclear. V lost 6 bases and J 8 bases, leaving 17 bases between the germline ends. The CDR3 runs to 14 residues. Germline V gene data show CDR1 as SGHVS and CDR2 as FNYEAQ. Here the CDR3 reads CASSSAGSADTIYF. In DNA, the CDR3 is TGTGCCAGCAGTTCGGCGGGGTCCGCCGACACCATATATTTT.

The chain joins TRBV12-5 to TRBJ2-1, with 10 bases lining up with TRBD2. CDR1 is LGHNT, CDR2 FRNRAP, per germline. The CDR3 contains 19 residues. With 0 bases clipped from V and 5 bases from J, the junction kept 13 bases outside the gene matches. The CDR3 region has the DNA TGTGCTAGTGGTTTGGTACTATCTAGCGGGAGTTCTAGGGACAATGAGCAGTTCTTC. It encodes CASGLVLSSGSSRDNEQFF.

This clone appeared a few times. This rearrangement joins TRBV7-2 to TRBJ2-2, with 10 bases identical to TRBD2. V trimming: 3 bases; J trimming: 1 base; junction bases outside the gene matches: 2. CDR1 is SGHTA, CDR2 FQGNSA, per germline. CDR3 size: 16 residues. CDR3 in amino acids: CASSFWTSGNTGELFF. The DNA of the CDR3 is TGTGCCAGCAGCTTCTGGACTAGCGGGAACACCGGGGAGCTGTTTTTT.